A single sample gave rise to the 3 T cell receptor beta chains below, sequenced in a study of blood T cell repertoires in COVID-19. Clones were read by immunoSEQ multiplex PCR, and TCRdb kept only the in-frame ones, dropping some. The sample gives about 310,000 clones, about 89% of which show up once; about 5% is in the top ten. Material: PBMCs or T cells enriched from blood (not recorded which). These receptors originate from a man in his fifties or sixties who had recovered from COVID-19.

V is TRBV15 and J is TRBJ1-1; D unresolved. CDR1 is LNHNV, CDR2 YYDKDF, per germline (reference sequence). Trimming left V 3 bases short and J 6 bases short, with 11 bases between. The CDR3 is 13 amino acids. CDR3 region: CATSSRGSAEAFF. CDR3 nucleotides: TGTGCCACCAGCAGTCGGGGAAGCGCTGAAGCTTTCTTT.

The chain is built from TRBV3-1 (or the pseudogene TRBV3-2) and TRBJ1-6; TRBD1 matches at 8 bases. The CDR3 is made up of 15 amino acids. From germline, CDR1 is LGHDT and CDR2 YNNKEL (reference sequence). V lost 4 bases to trimming and J lost 10 bases; unmatched junction nucleotides: 9. The CDR3 bases are TGTGCCAGCAGCCCCTCGGGACAGGAGATATCACCCCTCCACTTT. It is translated as CASSPSGQEISPLHF.

The J gene is TRBJ2-1, the V gene TRBV7-9; 10 bases are a match to TRBD2. Germline V gives CDR1 SEHNR, CDR2 FQNEAQ (reference sequence). V lost 1 base to trimming and J lost 0 bases; unmatched junction nucleotides: 9. The CDR3 is made up of 19 amino acids. The CDR3 nucleotides are TGTGCCAGCAGCTTAGGGACTAGCGGATACCTTAGCTCCTACAATGAGCAGTTCTTC. This encodes CASSLGTSGYLSSYNEQFF.